These 14 T cell receptor beta chains originate from one sample sequenced in a study of OX40 agonist ivuxolimab in advanced cancers. Generated by immunoSEQ multiplex PCR, the TCRdb table keeps only in-frame clones and is missing some. The sample records over 60,000 clones, 82% being singletons. The source was CD4+ or CD8+ T cells sorted from blood, collected in a trial of the OX40 agonist ivuxolimab. The receptors shown here come from an adult with an advanced solid tumor such as melanoma, head and neck, liver or kidney cancer.

The rearrangement joins TRBV5-1 to TRBJ2-5; no clear D. Germline V gives CDR1 SGHRS, CDR2 YFSETQ. CDR3 size: 14 residues. V shed 5 bases and J shed 4 bases, with 15 bases lying between them. The CDR3 DNA follows: TGCGCCAGCAGTGCGAAAGTCGGCGGAGAGACCCAGTACTTC. It yields the protein CASSAKVGGETQYF.

The chain carries TRBV18 and TRBJ2-7; the D call may be TRBD1 or TRBD2 (5 bases each). This CDR3 is built from 14 residues. CDR1 and CDR2 (germline): KGHSH, LQKENI. V dropped 4 bases and J dropped 6 bases, with 16 bases sitting between them. The chain's CDR3 is CASSQTVEVREQYF. CDR3 nucleotide sequence: TGTGCCAGCTCACAGACAGTGGAGGTGCGCGAGCAGTACTTC.

This clone was counted between two and nine times. This chain joins TRBV9 and TRBJ2-2; 8 bases match TRBD1. This CDR3 is built from 21 residues. Germline V gene data show CDR1 as SGDLS and CDR2 as YYNGEE. V was pared by 4 bases and J by 2 bases, with 22 bases of the junction left unmatched. The CDR3, as DNA: TGTGCCAGCAGCCTTGAGGCCGGGACAGGAGTCTCATACATAAACACCGGGGAGCTGTTTTTT. It is translated as CASSLEAGTGVSYINTGELFF. Full variable domain (missing parts from reference TRBV9 and TRBJ2-2): DSGVTQTPKHLITATGQRVTLRCSPRSGDLSVYWYQQSLDQGLQFLIQYYNGEERAKGNILERFSAQQFPDLHSELNLSSLELGDSALYFCASSLEAGTGVSYINTGELFFGEGSRLTVL.

Concerning this clone: The germline gene is not matched at one end of the junction; a read error may be the cause. The same CDR3 arises from other DNA sequences in this sample as well. The gene calls are TRBV28 and TRBJ2-6, with 8 bases lining up with TRBD1. CDR3 size: 15 residues. The germline gives CDR1 MDHEN, CDR2 SYDVKM. The CDR3 nucleotides are TGTGCTAGCAGCCGGACAGGGACGGGGGCCAACGTCCTGACTTTC. As protein: CASSRTGTGANVLTF.

The V call is TRBV6-1, the J call TRBJ1-3; D call uncertain. Germline CDR1 MNHNS, CDR2 SASEGT. The CDR3 is 13 residues long. Trimming cost V 6 bases and J 4 bases, with 10 bases left between them. The CDR3 DNA follows: TGTGCCAGCAGGGATCGCTGGGGAAACACCATATATTTT. It encodes CASRDRWGNTIYF.

The gene calls are TRBV2 and TRBJ2-7, with D perhaps matching TRBD1 (5 bases). V dropped 5 bases and J dropped 2 bases, with 10 bases sitting between them. The CDR3 covers 13 residues. Germline V gene data show CDR1 as SNHLY and CDR2 as FYNNEI. CDR3 protein: CASSPQGPYEQYV. The CDR3 coding sequence is TGTGCCAGCAGTCCGCAGGGCCCCTACGAGCAGTACGTC.

This clone was seen just once. The V gene is TRBV11-2, the J gene TRBJ2-3; D tentatively fits TRBD1 or TRBD2 (5 bases each). This CDR3 contains 16 residues. The V gene's germline CDR1 is SGHAT and CDR2 FQNNGV. Trimming removed 2 bases from V and 2 bases from J, with 14 bases in between. CDR3 amino acids: CASSLSIGTNTDTQYF. CDR3 nucleotides: TGTGCCAGCAGCTTATCAATCGGGACGAACACAGATACGCAGTATTTT.

The chain couples TRBV7-2 to TRBJ1-5, with TRBD1 matching over 9 bases. V lost 4 bases, J lost 5 bases, and 3 bases stayed unmatched. The CDR3 is made up of 14 amino acids. Per the germline V gene, CDR1 is SGHTA and CDR2 is FQGNSA. Here the CDR3 reads CASSSGQGHQPQHF. The DNA for the CDR3 is TGTGCCAGCAGCTCTGGACAGGGGCATCAGCCCCAGCATTTT.

The chain has TRBV4-3 and TRBJ1-4; 8 nucleotides line up with TRBD1. With 4 bases clipped from V and 7 bases from J, the junction kept 8 bases outside the gene matches. Germline loops: CDR1 LGHNA, CDR2 YSLEER. CDR3 length: 15 amino acids. The CDR3 nucleotides are TGCGCCAGCAGCCCCGGTGGGACAGGCGGTGAAAAACTGTTTTTT. This gives the protein CASSPGGTGGEKLFF.

This clone was seen many times. This rearrangement joins TRBV10-2 to TRBJ2-7; tentatively, D is TRBD2 (5 bases). This CDR3 has 12 amino acids. Trimming removed 5 bases from V and 2 bases from J, with 7 bases in between. Germline V gives CDR1 WSHSY, CDR2 SAAADI. The CDR3 DNA follows: TGCGCCAGCAGTCGAGGGACCTACGAGCAGTACGTC. Residues: CASSRGTYEQYV.

This sequence joins TRBV9 and TRBJ1-5, with 7 bases that match TRBD1. This CDR3 has 16 residues. Germline lookup yields CDR1 SGDLS and CDR2 YYNGEE. J gave up 2 bases and V 0 bases, and 5 bases lay outside the gene matches. CDR3 amino acids: CASSVGQGGGNQPQHF. For the CDR3, the DNA is TGTGCCAGCAGCGTAGGGCAGGGGGGGGGCAATCAGCCCCAGCATTTT.

The chain uses TRBV9 and TRBJ2-1, with 8 bases matching TRBD2. V was clipped by 0 bases and J by 15 bases; unmatched bases: 14. This CDR3 has 15 amino acids. CDR1 is SGDLS and CDR2 is YYNGEE in the germline V gene. CDR3 sequence (DNA): TGTGCCAGCAGCGTAGACTCGGGAGGGCCGTCTGGAAGGTTCTTC. Translation gives CASSVDSGGPSGRFF.

This chain connects TRBV6-5 to TRBJ2-2; possible D gene TRBD2, 5 bases. The CDR3 has 14 residues. Trimming took off 5 bases at V and 10 bases at J, with 17 bases between the two ends. Germline lookup yields CDR1 MNHEY and CDR2 SVGAGI. CDR3 sequence reads: CASSRRPGGEELFF. The CDR3 DNA sequence: TGTGCCAGCAGTCGACGACCCGGAGGCGAGGAGCTGTTTTTT.

J is TRBJ2-3 and V is TRBV2; 10 nucleotides align to TRBD1. The CDR3 loop spans 16 amino acids. Germline V gene sequence: CDR1 SNHLY, CDR2 FYNNEI. V shed 3 bases, J shed 2 bases, and the junction held 5 bases outside the gene matches. CDR3 in amino acids: CASSDRGQGSTDTQYF. The CDR3 DNA reads as TGTGCCAGCAGTGACAGGGGACAGGGGTCCACAGATACGCAGTATTTT.